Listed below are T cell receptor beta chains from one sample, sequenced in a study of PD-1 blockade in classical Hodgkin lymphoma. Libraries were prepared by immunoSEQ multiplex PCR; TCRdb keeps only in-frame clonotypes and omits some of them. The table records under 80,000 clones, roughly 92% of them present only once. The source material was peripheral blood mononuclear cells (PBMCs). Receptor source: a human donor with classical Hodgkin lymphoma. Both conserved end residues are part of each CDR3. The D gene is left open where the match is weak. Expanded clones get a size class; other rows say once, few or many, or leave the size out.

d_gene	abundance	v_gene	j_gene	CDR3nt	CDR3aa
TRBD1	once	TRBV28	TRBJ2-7	TGTGCCAGCAGTCCTCTGGGACAGGGACTCCCTGGGACTTACGAGCAGTACTTC	CASSPLGQGLPGTYEQYF
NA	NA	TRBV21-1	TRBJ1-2	TGTGCCAGCAGACCCCTGGGGGGTCCCTATGGCTACACCTTC	CASRPLGGPYGYTF
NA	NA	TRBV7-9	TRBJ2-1	TGTGCCAGCAGCTTAGGCCAGGAGCAGTTCTTC	CASSLGQEQFF
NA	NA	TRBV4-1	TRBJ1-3	TGCGCCAGCAGCCAGCGTGTCTCGGTTGTCGACTTTCTCTCTGGAAACACCATATATTTT	CASSQRVSVVDFLSGNTIYF
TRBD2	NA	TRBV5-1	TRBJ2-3	TGCGCCAGCAGCTTGGCTAGCGGGAGTGGGGATACGCAGTATTTT	CASSLASGSGDTQYF
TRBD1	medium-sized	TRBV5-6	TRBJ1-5	TGTGCCAGCAGCGTCCGGGACAGACCTAATCAGCCCCAGCATTTT	CASSVRDRPNQPQHF
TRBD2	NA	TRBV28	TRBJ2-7	TGTGCCAGCAGTTTGGGGCGTTGGACTAGCGGGAGGGGGGATAGCAACGAGCAGTACTTC	CASSLGRWTSGRGDSNEQYF
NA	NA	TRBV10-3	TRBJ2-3	TGTGCCATCAGCGGGAGTCCCAGCACAGATACGCAGTATTTT	CAISGSPSTDTQYF
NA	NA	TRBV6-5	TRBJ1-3	TGTGCCAGCAGTTCGGGACGGAGACTATCTGGAAACACCATATATTTT	CASSSGRRLSGNTIYF
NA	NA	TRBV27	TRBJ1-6	TGTGCCAGCAGTTTGACAGAGAATTCACCCCTCCACTTT	CASSLTENSPLHF
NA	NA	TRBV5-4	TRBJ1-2	TGTGCCAGCAGCTTGGACTCTAACTATGGCTACACCTTC	CASSLDSNYGYTF
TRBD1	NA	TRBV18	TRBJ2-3	TGTGCCAGCTCACCGGGACAGGGAGAAGATACGCAGTATTTT	CASSPGQGEDTQYF
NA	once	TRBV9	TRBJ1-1	TGTGCCAGCAGCCCGTGGACGGGCACTGAAGCTTTCTTT	CASSPWTGTEAFF
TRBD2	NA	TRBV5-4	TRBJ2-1	TGTGCCAGCAGAAACTTAGCGGGAGTCCACAATGAGCAGTTCTTC	CASRNLAGVHNEQFF
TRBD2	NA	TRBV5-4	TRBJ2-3	TGTGCCAGCAGCCCTCCCACTAGCGGGAGGGGCGATACGCAGTATTTT	CASSPPTSGRGDTQYF
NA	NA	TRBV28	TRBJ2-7	TGTGCCAGCAAGGGCAGGGTGGTCGAGCAGTACTTC	CASKGRVVEQYF
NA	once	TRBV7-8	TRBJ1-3	TGTGCCAGCAGCTTAGCCGATTACTACTCTGGAAACACCATATATTTT	CASSLADYYSGNTIYF
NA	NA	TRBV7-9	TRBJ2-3	TGTGCCAGCAGCCCGGGGACGGGCACAGATACGCAGTATTTT	CASSPGTGTDTQYF
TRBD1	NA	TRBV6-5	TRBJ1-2	TGTGCCAGTAAGGGACAGACCGGCTATGGCTACACCTTC	CASKGQTGYGYTF
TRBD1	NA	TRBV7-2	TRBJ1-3	TGTGCCAGTAGCAAAGACAGGGGCTCTGGAAACACCATATATTTT	CASSKDRGSGNTIYF
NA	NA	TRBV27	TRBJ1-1	TGTGCCAGCACCGACACCGAAATGAACACTGAAGCTTTCTTT	CASTDTEMNTEAFF
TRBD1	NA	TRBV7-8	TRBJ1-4	TGTGCCAGCAGCTTAGGAGGGACAGTGATTGAAAAACTGTTTTTT	CASSLGGTVIEKLFF